This T cell receptor beta chain stems from a study of identifying expanded T cells in peripheral blood. Clones were read by immunoSEQ multiplex PCR, and TCRdb kept only the in-frame ones, dropping some. The table has about 130,000 clones, 65% to 90% seen once. Germline loops: CDR1 PRHDT, CDR2 FYEKMQ (reference sequence). V lost 0 bases and J 3 bases, leaving 8 bases between the germline ends. This CDR3 spans 14 amino acids. V usage is TRBV13 and J usage is TRBJ1-1; D is undetermined. The sequenced material came from blood. The clonotype originates from a person between 18 and 75 years old in good health. The CDR3 nucleotides are TGTGCCAGCAGCTTAGGGCCCCTTTACACTGAAGCTTTCTTT. Amino acids: CASSLGPLYTEAFF.